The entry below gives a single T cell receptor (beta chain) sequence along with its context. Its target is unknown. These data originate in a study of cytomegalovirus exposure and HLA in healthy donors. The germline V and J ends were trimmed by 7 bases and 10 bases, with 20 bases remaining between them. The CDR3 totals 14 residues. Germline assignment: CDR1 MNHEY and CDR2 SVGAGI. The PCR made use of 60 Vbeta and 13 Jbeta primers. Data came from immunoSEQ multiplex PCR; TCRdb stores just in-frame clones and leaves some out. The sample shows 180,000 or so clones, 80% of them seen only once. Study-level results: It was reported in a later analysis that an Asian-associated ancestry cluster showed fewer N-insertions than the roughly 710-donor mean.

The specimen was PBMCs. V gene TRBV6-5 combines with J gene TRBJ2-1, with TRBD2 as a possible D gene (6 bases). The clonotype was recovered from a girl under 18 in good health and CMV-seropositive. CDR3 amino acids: CASISNWGGGEQFF. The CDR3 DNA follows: TGTGCCAGCATTTCCAACTGGGGAGGAGGGGAGCAGTTCTTC.